A single sample is the source of the 3 T cell receptor beta chains below, sequenced in a study of T cell repertoires in cytomegalovirus infection. TCRdb re-derived calls from the reads in MiXCR, one entry per CDR3 protein. The table includes around 120,000 distinct CDR3 sequences, under 30% detected once. Their antigens remain unidentified. Sequencing used PBMCs, sequenced either directly or after in vitro stimulation (not recorded which). All receptors derive from a human donor in good health (CMV status not recorded). Some clones in this sample may be carry-over from other donors' samples.

This clonotype was observed many times. The chain joins TRBV24-1 to TRBJ2-2; TRBD2 matches 8 bases. The germline V gene encodes CDR1 KGHDR and CDR2 SFDVKD. The CDR3 spans 14 residues. The junction had 5 bases not matched to a gene; V was cut back by 8 bases and J by 4 bases. CDR3 residues: CATKGLVGTGELFF. The CDR3 DNA sequence: TGTGCCACCAAGGGACTAGTTGGCACCGGGGAGCTGTTTTTT.

This chain connects TRBV27 to TRBJ2-5; no definite D call. CDR3 length: 14 amino acids. Germline CDR1 reads MNHEY; CDR2 reads SMNVEV (reference sequence). The V end was cut by 4 bases, the J end by 1 base, with 10 bases between. CDR3 loop: CASSSLSVQETQYF. The CDR3 DNA is TGTGCCAGCAGTTCTTTGTCAGTCCAAGAGACCCAGTACTTC.

This clonotype was counted between two and nine times. The chain combines TRBV7-2 with TRBJ1-1; D may be TRBD1 (6 bases). V gave up 2 bases and J gave up 4 bases, with 23 bases separating them. CDR1 and CDR2 from the germline V gene are SGHTA and FQGNSA. This CDR3 spans 18 amino acids. CDR3 nucleotides: TGTGCCAGCAGCTTATTTAGGGGTCGGACAGCCCGGGGCACTGAAGCTTTCTTT. It is translated as CASSLFRGRTARGTEAFF.